This T cell receptor (beta chain) was documented in a study of technical replicates of blood from a handful of donors. Clones were sequenced by immunoSEQ multiplex PCR, and TCRdb holds only the in-frame ones, with some missing. The sample lists 59,000 or so clones, 90% to 95% occurring once. Sequencing used PBMCs. This receptor was taken from a human donor in good health. Some clones in this sample may be carry-over from other donors' samples.

The CDR3 DNA reads TGTGCCAGCAGCGCGAGCGGGAGTGATGAGCAGTACTTC. As protein: CASSASGSDEQYF. V gene TRBV7-9 combines with J gene TRBJ2-7; the match to TRBD2 covers 8 bases. Germline V gene data show CDR1 as SEHNR and CDR2 as FQNEAQ (reference sequence). The CDR3 runs 13 residues. The V segment lost 5 bases and the J segment 7 bases; nucleotides outside the gene matches: 7.